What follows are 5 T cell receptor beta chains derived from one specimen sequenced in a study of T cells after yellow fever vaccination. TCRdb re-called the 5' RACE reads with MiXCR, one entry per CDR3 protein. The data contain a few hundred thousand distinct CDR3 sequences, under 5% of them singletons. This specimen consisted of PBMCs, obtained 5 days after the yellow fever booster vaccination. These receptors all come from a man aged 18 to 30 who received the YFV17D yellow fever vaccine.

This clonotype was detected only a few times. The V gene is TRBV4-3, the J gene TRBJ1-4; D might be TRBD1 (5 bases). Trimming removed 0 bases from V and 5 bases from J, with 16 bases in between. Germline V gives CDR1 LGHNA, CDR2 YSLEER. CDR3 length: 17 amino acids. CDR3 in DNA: TGCGCCAGCAGCCAAGAGGGAAGGGGATCGATGAATGAAAAACTGTTTTTT. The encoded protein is CASSQEGRGSMNEKLFF.

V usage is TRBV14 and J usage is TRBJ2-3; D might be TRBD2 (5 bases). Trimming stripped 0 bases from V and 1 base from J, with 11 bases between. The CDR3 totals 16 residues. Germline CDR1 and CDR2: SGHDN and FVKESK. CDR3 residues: CASSQDRMGGTDTQYF. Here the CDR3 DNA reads TGTGCCAGCAGCCAAGATCGTATGGGAGGCACAGATACGCAGTATTTT.

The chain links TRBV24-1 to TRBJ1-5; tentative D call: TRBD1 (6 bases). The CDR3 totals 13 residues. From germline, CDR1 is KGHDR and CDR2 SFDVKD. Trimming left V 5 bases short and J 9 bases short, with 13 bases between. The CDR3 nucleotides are TGTGCCACCAGTGGAATCAGGGGTTGGCCCCAGCATTTT. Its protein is CATSGIRGWPQHF.

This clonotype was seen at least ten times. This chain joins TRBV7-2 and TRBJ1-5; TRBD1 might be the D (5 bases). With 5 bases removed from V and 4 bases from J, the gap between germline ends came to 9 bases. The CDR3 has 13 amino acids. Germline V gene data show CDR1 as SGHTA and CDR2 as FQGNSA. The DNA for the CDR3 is TGTGCCAGCAGCCGGGACGGAAATCAGCCCCAGCATTTT. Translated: CASSRDGNQPQHF.

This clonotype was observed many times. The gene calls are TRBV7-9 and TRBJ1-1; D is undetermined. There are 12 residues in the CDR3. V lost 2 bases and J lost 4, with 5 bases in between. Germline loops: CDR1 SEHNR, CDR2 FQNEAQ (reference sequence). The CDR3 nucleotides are TGTGCCAGCAGCTTAATCCCCACTGAAGCTTTCTTT. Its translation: CASSLIPTEAFF.